A selection of T cell receptor beta chains follows, all from one sample in a study of PD-L1 blockade in urothelial cancer. Clones were sequenced by immunoSEQ multiplex PCR, and TCRdb holds only the in-frame ones, with some missing. This sample carries fewer than 50,000 clones, roughly 90% of them seen once, and the ten largest clones take roughly 25%. The material was PBMCs, obtained around atezolizumab (anti-PD-L1) treatment. These receptors originate from a donor aged 40 or over with urothelial cancer. CDR3s include the opening cysteine and the closing phenylalanine or tryptophan. A D gene is named only where the DNA matches it firmly. Some rows mark clone size as missing; the rest say once, few, many or name a class of expanded clone.

V	J	D	size	DNA	CDR3
TRBV4-1	TRBJ1-1	NA	few	TGCGCCAGCAGCCCCCCATCCGGGTGGACTGAAGCTTTCTTT	CASSPPSGWTEAFF
TRBV5-6	TRBJ2-1	TRBD2	once	TGTGCCAGCAGCGGCGAATGGAGCGGGATGCCGTTCTTC	CASSGEWSGMPFF
TRBV5-1	TRBJ2-2	NA	NA	TGCGCCAGCAGCTTGGGAGGGGGACCCCGGGGCGGCACCGGGGAGCTGTTTTTT	CASSLGGGPRGGTGELFF
TRBV5-5	TRBJ2-7	TRBD1	NA	TGTGCCAGCAGCTCCCAGGGGGCGAGCTCCTACGAGCAGTACTTC	CASSSQGASSYEQYF
TRBV29-1	TRBJ1-1	TRBD1	NA	TGCAGCGCCAGCCCGACAGGGCAGAGTGCTTTCTTT	CSASPTGQSAFF
TRBV29-1	TRBJ2-1	TRBD2	NA	TGCAGCGGGGGACTAGCGGGAGTTGGAATACACAATGAGCAGTTCTTC	CSGGLAGVGIHNEQFF
TRBV6-1	TRBJ2-2	TRBD2	NA	TGTGCCAGCAGTGCCCGACTAGCGGGAGGGCGATACACCGGGGAGCTGTTTTTT	CASSARLAGGRYTGELFF
TRBV6-1	TRBJ2-3	TRBD2	once	TGTGCCAGCAGTGAAGCGACGGGACTAGCGGGAGGTCGTGATACGCAGTATTTT	CASSEATGLAGGRDTQYF
TRBV18	TRBJ2-7	NA	NA	TGTGCCAGCTCACCAGCCTTAGCGGACTACGAGCAGTACTTC	CASSPALADYEQYF
TRBV5-1	TRBJ2-2	TRBD2	NA	TGCGCCAGCAGCCCCACTAGCGGGAGTGGCGGGGAGCTGTTTTTT	CASSPTSGSGGELFF
TRBV11-2	TRBJ2-7	TRBD2	few	TGTGCCAGCAGCTTAAGTTTTCGGGGGGGCGAGCAGTACTTC	CASSLSFRGGEQYF
TRBV7-3	TRBJ2-3	TRBD2	NA	TGTGCCAGCAGCCCACGGGGGGGGAGGGATACGCAGTATTTT	CASSPRGGRDTQYF
TRBV7-3	TRBJ2-7	TRBD2	NA	TGTGCCAGCAGCTTCCGTGGGGAGGGTGAGCAGTACTTC	CASSFRGEGEQYF
TRBV9	TRBJ2-1	TRBD2	NA	TGTGCCAGCAGCGTAGCGGGGCACCCGGGACTAGCGGGAGTTAATGAGCAGTTCTTC	CASSVAGHPGLAGVNEQFF
TRBV6-6	TRBJ2-1	NA	NA	TGTGCCAGCAGACCCGACTCGGGTGAGCAGTTCTTC	CASRPDSGEQFF
TRBV28	TRBJ2-7	NA	NA	TGTGCCAGCAGTGTGGGCCCCGCCTACGAGCAGTACTTC	CASSVGPAYEQYF
TRBV28	TRBJ2-5	TRBD2	NA	TGTGCCAGCAGTCCATGGGGACTAGCGGCACTCGGTGGTTCTGGGGTCGGGGAGACCCAGTACTTC	CASSPWGLAALGGSGVGETQYF
TRBV6-6	TRBJ1-3	NA	NA	TGTGCCAGCAGTACCAGCAGGCCAAACACCATATATTTT	CASSTSRPNTIYF
TRBV28	TRBJ2-7	TRBD2	NA	TGTGCCAGCACCAGCGGGATCGACTACGAGCAGTACTTC	CASTSGIDYEQYF
TRBV27	TRBJ1-2	NA	NA	TGTGCCAGCAGCCCAACAGGGTACTATGGCTACACCTTC	CASSPTGYYGYTF
TRBV19	TRBJ2-1	NA	NA	TGTGCCACAAGACCCCCGGGGAACTCCTACAATGAGCAGTTCTTC	CATRPPGNSYNEQFF
TRBV6-8	TRBJ2-5	TRBD2	NA	TGTGCCAGCACCCCAGGGGGGCTAGCGGGAGGGTACCAAGAGACCCAGTACTTC	CASTPGGLAGGYQETQYF
TRBV7-9	TRBJ2-1	NA	NA	TGTGCCAGCAGCTTAGAGGCGCTAGCAGGCGAGCAGTTCTTC	CASSLEALAGEQFF
TRBV28	TRBJ1-2	TRBD1	NA	TGTGCCAGCAGTTTGGGACAGGGCAACTATGGCTACACCTTC	CASSLGQGNYGYTF
TRBV27	TRBJ2-7	TRBD1	NA	TGTGCCAGCAGTCCCCGACAGGGTGGGGACCCCTACGAGCAGTACTTC	CASSPRQGGDPYEQYF
TRBV28	TRBJ2-1	NA	NA	TGTGCCACCCCGGGACATCCAGGCTACAATGAGCAGTTCTTC	CATPGHPGYNEQFF
TRBV27	TRBJ1-1	NA	NA	TGTGCCAGCAGTACCGCCCCTCGGGGTGAAGCTTTCTTT	CASSTAPRGEAFF
TRBV6-1	TRBJ2-3	TRBD2	NA	TGTGCCAGCAGTGAACATCCAGCGGGAAGCACAGATACGCAGTATTTT	CASSEHPAGSTDTQYF
TRBV23-1	TRBJ1-5	NA	few	TGCGCCAGCCGGGGGGGGTGGAGGCAGCCCCAGCATTTT	CASRGGWRQPQHF
TRBV5-6	TRBJ2-5	TRBD2	NA	TGTGCCAGCAGCTTGGGACCTAGCGGCACTGGCATCGGGGCCCAGTACTTC	CASSLGPSGTGIGAQYF
TRBV30	TRBJ2-7	TRBD2	NA	TGTGCCTGGGGCGGGGGGGCCTACGAGCAGTACTTC	CAWGGGAYEQYF
TRBV7-6	TRBJ2-7	NA	NA	TGTGCCAGCAGCCTTCAGGGCGGCTCCTACGAGCAGTACTTC	CASSLQGGSYEQYF
TRBV29-1	TRBJ2-5	NA	once	TGCAGCGTTGAAGATCGGGGGGAGACCCAGTACTTC	CSVEDRGETQYF